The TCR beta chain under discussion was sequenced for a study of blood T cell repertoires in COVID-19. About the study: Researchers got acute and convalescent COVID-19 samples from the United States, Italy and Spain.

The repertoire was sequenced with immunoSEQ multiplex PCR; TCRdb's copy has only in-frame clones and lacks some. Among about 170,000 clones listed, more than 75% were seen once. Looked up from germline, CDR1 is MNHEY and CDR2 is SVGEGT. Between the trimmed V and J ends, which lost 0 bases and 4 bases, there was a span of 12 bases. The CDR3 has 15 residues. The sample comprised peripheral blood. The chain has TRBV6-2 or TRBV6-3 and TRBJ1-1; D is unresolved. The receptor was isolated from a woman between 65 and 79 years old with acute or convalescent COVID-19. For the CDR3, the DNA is TGTGCCAGCAGTTACTCAGGAGGGCTTGGCACTGAAGCTTTCTTT. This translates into CASSYSGGLGTEAFF.